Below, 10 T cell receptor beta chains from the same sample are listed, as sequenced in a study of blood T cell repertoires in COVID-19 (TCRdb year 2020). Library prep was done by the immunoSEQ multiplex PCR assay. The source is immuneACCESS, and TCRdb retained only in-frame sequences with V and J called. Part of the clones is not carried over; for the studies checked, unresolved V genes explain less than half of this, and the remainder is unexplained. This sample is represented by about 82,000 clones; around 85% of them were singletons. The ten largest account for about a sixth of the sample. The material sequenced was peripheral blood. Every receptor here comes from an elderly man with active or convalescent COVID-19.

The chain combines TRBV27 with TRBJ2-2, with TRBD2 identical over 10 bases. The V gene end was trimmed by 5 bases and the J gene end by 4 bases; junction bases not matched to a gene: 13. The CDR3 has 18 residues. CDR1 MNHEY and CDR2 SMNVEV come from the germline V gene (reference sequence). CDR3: CASSPPPSGGLATGELFF. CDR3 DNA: TGTGCCAGCAGTCCCCCCCCTAGCGGGGGCCTTGCCACCGGGGAGCTGTTTTTT.

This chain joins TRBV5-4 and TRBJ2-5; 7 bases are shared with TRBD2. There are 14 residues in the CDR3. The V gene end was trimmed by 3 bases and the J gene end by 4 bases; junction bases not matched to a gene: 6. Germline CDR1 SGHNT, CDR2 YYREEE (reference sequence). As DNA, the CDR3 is TGTGCCAGCAGCTCGAATACGGGGGGAGAGACCCAGTACTTC. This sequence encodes CASSSNTGGETQYF.

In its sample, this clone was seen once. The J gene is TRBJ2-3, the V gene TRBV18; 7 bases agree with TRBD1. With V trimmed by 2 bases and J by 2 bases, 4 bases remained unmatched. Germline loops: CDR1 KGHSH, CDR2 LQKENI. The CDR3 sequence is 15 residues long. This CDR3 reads CASSPDRVATDTQYF. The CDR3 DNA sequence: TGTGCCAGCTCACCAGACAGGGTAGCCACAGATACGCAGTATTTT.

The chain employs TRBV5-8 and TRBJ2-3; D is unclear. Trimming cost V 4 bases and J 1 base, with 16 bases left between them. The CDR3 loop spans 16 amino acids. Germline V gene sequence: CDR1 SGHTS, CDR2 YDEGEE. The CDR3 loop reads CASSLDGRYRTDTQYF. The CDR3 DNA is TGTGCCAGCAGCCTCGATGGTAGATACCGCACAGATACGCAGTATTTT.

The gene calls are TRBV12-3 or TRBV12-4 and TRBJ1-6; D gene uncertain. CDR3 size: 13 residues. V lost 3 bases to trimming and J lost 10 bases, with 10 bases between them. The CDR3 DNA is TGTGCCAGCAGTTTGATAGAGGGCTCACCCCTCCACTTT. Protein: CASSLIEGSPLHF.

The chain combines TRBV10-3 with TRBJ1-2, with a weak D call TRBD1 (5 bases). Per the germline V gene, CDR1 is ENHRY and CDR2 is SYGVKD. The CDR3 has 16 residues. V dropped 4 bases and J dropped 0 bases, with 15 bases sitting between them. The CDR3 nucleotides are TGTGCCATCAGTGGTCGCCGGGGGGGTACTAACTATGGCTACACCTTC. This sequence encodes CAISGRRGGTNYGYTF.

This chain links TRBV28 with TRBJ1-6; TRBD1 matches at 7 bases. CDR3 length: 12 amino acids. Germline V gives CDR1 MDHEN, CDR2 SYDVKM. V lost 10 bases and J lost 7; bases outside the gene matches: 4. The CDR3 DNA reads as TGTGCCACGACAGGGTTCAATTCACCCCTCCACTTT. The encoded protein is CATTGFNSPLHF.

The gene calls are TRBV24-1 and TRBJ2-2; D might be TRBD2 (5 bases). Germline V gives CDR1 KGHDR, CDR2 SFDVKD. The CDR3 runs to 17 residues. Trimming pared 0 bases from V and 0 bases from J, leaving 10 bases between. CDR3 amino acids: CATSDLSIGTNTGELFF. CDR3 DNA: TGTGCCACCAGTGATTTGTCTATCGGGACGAACACCGGGGAGCTGTTTTTT.

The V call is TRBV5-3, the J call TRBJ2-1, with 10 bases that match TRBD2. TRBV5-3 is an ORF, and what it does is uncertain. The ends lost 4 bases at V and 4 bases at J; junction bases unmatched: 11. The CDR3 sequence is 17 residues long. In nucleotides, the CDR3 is TGTGCCAGAAGCCTTAGGACTAGCGGCGAACTATACAATGAGCAGTTCTTC. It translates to CARSLRTSGELYNEQFF.

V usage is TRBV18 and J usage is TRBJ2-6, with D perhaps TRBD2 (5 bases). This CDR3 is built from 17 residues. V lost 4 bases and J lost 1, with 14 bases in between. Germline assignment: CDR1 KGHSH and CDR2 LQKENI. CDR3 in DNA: TGTGCCAGCTCACGAGAGGGTTGGATTTCTGGGGCCAACGTCCTGACTTTC. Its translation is CASSREGWISGANVLTF.